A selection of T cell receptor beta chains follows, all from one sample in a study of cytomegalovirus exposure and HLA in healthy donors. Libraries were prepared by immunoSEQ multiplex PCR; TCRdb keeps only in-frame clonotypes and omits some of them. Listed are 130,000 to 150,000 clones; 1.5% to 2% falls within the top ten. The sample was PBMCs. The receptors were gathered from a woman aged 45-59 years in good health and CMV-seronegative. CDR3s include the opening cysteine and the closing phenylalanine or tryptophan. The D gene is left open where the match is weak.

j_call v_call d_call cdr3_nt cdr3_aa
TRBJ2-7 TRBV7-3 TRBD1 TGTGCCAGCAGCTTATCAGGGGGCGAGTTCTACGAGCAGTACTTC CASSLSGGEFYEQYF
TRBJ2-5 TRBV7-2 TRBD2 TGTGCCAGCAGCCAACCGCTCGGGACTAGCGGGGGGACCCAAGAGACCCAGTACTTC CASSQPLGTSGGTQETQYF
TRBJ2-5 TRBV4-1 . TGCGCCAGCAGCCCAAGCCAGGGCAGCCACCAAGAGACCCAGTACTTC CASSPSQGSHQETQYF
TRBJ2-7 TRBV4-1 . TGCGCCAGCAGCCAAGAACACTCGCGGATGCTAGCCTACGAGCAGTACTTC CASSQEHSRMLAYEQYF
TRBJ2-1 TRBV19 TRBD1 TGTGCCAGTAGTACCCCCTCCGGGACAGGGGGCCCTGAGCAGTTCTTC CASSTPSGTGGPEQFF
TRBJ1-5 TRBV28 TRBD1 TGTGCCAGCCGACAGGGTGGCTTTCGCAATCAGCCCCAGCATTTT CASRQGGFRNQPQHF
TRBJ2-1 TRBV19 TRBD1 TGTGCCAGTAGTACTATGGGACAGGGCTCCTACAATGAGCAGTTCTTC CASSTMGQGSYNEQFF
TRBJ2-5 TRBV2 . TGTGCCAGCAGTGATTTTCTAGCAAGTAGGACCCAGTACTTC CASSDFLASRTQYF
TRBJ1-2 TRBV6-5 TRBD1 TGTGCCAGCACCCAAAGCGGACAGGGAGGCTATGGCTACACCTTC CASTQSGQGGYGYTF
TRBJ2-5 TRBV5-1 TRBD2 TGCGCCAGCACCCAACTAGCGGGGATATACCAAGAGACCCAGTACTTC CASTQLAGIYQETQYF
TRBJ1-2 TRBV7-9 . TGTGCCAGCAGCTTCAATTTTAGAACCACAGGGAACTATGGCTACACCTTC CASSFNFRTTGNYGYTF
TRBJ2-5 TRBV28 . TGTGCCAGCAGTTTCGGAGGCAGAGGGCAAGAGACCCAGTACTTC CASSFGGRGQETQYF
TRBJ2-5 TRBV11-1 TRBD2 TGTGCCAGCAGGATTAGCGGGGTGGAGACCCAGTACTTC CASRISGVETQYF
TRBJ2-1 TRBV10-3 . TGTGCCATCAGCGACTGGTACAATGAGCAGTTCTTC CAISDWYNEQFF
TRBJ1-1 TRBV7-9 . TGTGCTTTGGACAGTCAGAACACTGAAGCTTTCTTT CALDSQNTEAFF
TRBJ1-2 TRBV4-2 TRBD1 TGTGCCAGCAGCCAGCCTCGGGACAGAGCTAACTATGGCTACACCTTC CASSQPRDRANYGYTF
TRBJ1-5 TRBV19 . TGTGCCAGTAGTCGGGCGGGCGGCTTTAGAGGTCAGCCCCAGCATTTT CASSRAGGFRGQPQHF
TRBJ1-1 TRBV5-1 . TGCGCCAGCAGCCCTGGACTCGAAGCAAAATTGAACACTGAAGCTTTCTTT CASSPGLEAKLNTEAFF
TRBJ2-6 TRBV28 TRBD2 TGTGCCAGCACCTACGCGGGGGGTTCTGGGGCCAACGTCCTGACTTTC CASTYAGGSGANVLTF
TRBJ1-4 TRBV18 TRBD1 TGTGCCAGCTCCAGGGACAGGTCGGATGAAAAACTGTTTTTT CASSRDRSDEKLFF
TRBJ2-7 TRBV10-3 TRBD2 TGTGCCATCAGTGAGTTGGTTAGCGGGAGGTACGAGCAGTACTTC CAISELVSGRYEQYF
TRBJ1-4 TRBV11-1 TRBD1 TGTGCCAGCAGCCTGAACCCGGGACAGGGGAATGAAAAACTGTTTTTT CASSLNPGQGNEKLFF
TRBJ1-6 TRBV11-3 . TGTGCCAGCAGCTCAGGGGACAATTCACCCCTCCACTTT CASSSGDNSPLHF
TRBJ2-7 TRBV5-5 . TGTGCCAGCAGCCCTCTGTGGGGGGACTACGAGCAGTACTTC CASSPLWGDYEQYF
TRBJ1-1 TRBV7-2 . TGTGCCAGCAGCTTATACAGGATGAACACTGAAGCTTTCTTT CASSLYRMNTEAFF